This T cell receptor beta chain was retrieved from a study of shared clonotypes between healthy human individuals. About the study: Samples came from two female and a few male donors aged 18 to 49.

Turning to this clone: Its antigen is still unknown.

Study results and limitations: Investigators expected sequencing depth to affect clonotype sharing among donors. Few donors limited the genetic and exposure-history diversity represented.

Unsorted PBMC contributed 250 to 300 ng DNA, approximately 30,000 T cell genomes, to each replicate PCR. Assay used: immunoSEQ multiplex PCR; TCRdb lists only in-frame clones, some missing. The sample lists 490,000 or so clones; 76% were seen once. The V and J ends lost 0 bases and 7 bases respectively, with 13 bases between them. CDR1 is MNHEY, CDR2 SMNVEV, per germline (reference sequence). The CDR3 is 14 amino acids. V is TRBV27 and J is TRBJ2-7, with a possible D match to TRBD1 (6 bases). Sequencing was carried out using PBMCs. This receptor was identified in a middle-aged woman in good health. Some clones in this sample may be carry-over from other donors' samples. The CDR3 bases are TGTGCCAGCAGTTTATCCAGGGGAAGGAGGGAGCAGTACTTC. It encodes CASSLSRGRREQYF.